This TCR beta chain was retrieved from a study of T cell clonotyping in hematopoietic cell transplantation. Study outcomes and limitations: Graft donor and pretransplant recipient Inverse Simpson Index values predicted broader posttransplant TCR diversity. Few recipient clonotypes overlapped donors; over 97% were de novo at given depth. Recipient TCR diversity dropped after transplant; expanded clonotypes rose from day 30 to 180.

The protocol was immunoSEQ multiplex PCR, while the TCRdb copy is restricted to in-frame clones and leaves out a portion. Of about 16,000 clones listed, roughly 90% are singletons. On this clone: The antigen remains unidentified.

The junction had 10 bases not matched to a gene; V was cut back by 5 bases and J by 6 bases. The CDR3 covers 15 residues. Germline V gene data show CDR1 as SGHTA and CDR2 as FQGNSA. This chain joins TRBV7-2 and TRBJ2-7, with 10 positions matching TRBD2. This TCR was sampled from a middle-aged man in good health. Some clones in this sample may be carry-over from other donors' samples. Sample: peripheral blood mononuclear cells. CDR3 DNA sequence: TGTGCCAGCAGCACGGATAGCGGGGGGACCGGCGAGCAGTACTTC. Translation gives CASSTDSGGTGEQYF. The variable domain in full, completed from reference TRBV7-2 and TRBJ2-7, reads GAGVSQSPSNKVTEKGKDVELRCDPISGHTALYWYRQSLGQGLEFLIYFQGNSAPDKSGLPSDRFSAERTGGSVSTLTIQRTQQEDSAVYLCASSTDSGGTGEQYFGPGTRLTVT.